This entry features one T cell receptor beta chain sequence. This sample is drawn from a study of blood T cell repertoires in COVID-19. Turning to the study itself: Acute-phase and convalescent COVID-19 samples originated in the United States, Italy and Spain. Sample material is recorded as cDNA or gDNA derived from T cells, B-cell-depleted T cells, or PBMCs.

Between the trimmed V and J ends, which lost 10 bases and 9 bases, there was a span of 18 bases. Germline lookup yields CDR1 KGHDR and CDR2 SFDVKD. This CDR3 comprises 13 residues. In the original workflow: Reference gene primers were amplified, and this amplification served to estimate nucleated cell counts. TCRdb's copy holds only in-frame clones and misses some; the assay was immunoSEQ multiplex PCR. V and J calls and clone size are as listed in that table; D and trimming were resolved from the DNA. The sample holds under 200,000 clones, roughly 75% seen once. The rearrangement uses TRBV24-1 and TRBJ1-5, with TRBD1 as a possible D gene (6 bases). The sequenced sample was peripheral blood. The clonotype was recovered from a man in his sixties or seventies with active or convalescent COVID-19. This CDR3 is CATQGYREGPQHF. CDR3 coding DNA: TGTGCCACGCAGGGGTATAGGGAGGGGCCCCAGCATTTT.